This T cell receptor (beta chain) appears in the sequencing data of a study of cytomegalovirus exposure and HLA in healthy donors. As for the study in general: Drawn from HLA-typed donors, approximately 86 million unique TCRs were held in an early data release.

Of note for this clone: Its target is unknown.

CDR1 is MNHNS, CDR2 SASEGT, per germline. The CDR3 has 16 residues. Trimming shortened V by 2 bases and J by 0 bases, and 14 bases separated the two germline ends. General study results and limits: Most of the CMV-associated TCR beta chains (in a later analysis) appeared to be HLA-restricted.

PCR employed 60 Vbeta and 13 Jbeta primers. Clones were sequenced by immunoSEQ multiplex PCR, and TCRdb holds only the in-frame ones, with some missing. Among 140,000 to 150,000 clones listed, 80% were seen once. This TCR derives from a man aged 40-49 years in good health and CMV-seronegative. The chain joins TRBV6-1 to TRBJ2-7, with TRBD2 as a possible D gene (5 bases). The sample consisted of PBMCs. The CDR3 DNA is TGTGCCAGCAGTGAATTAGGAGCGGTGAGCTCCTACGAGCAGTACTTC. This codes for CASSELGAVSSYEQYF.